The rows below give T cell receptor beta chains drawn from one sample of a study of T cells after yellow fever vaccination. MiXCR was run by TCRdb on the 5' RACE reads, yielding one entry per CDR3 protein. The repertoire holds more than 350,000 distinct CDR3 sequences, with around a tenth as singletons. Source: PBMCs, taken on the day of the first yellow fever vaccination. The receptor source for this set is a man between 18 and 29 years old who received the YFV17D yellow fever vaccine. The CDR3 runs from the conserved cysteine through the conserved F or W. D genes are given only for firm matches. A clone size is listed for some rows: how often the clone was seen (once, few, many), or a class if it is expanded.

size	D	V	J	CDR3	DNA
few	.	TRBV6-5	TRBJ1-1	CASSYSRGLVTEAFF	TGTGCCAGCAGTTACTCGAGAGGGCTGGTAACTGAAGCTTTCTTT
many	.	TRBV2	TRBJ2-7	CASRDPRFEQYF	TGTGCCAGCAGGGACCCCCGGTTCGAGCAGTACTTC
.	.	TRBV3-1	TRBJ1-1	CASSPGSKNTEAFF	TGTGCCAGCAGCCCCGGGTCCAAGAACACTGAAGCTTTCTTT
few	TRBD2	TRBV9	TRBJ2-3	CASSVNSGVPDTQYF	TGTGCCAGCAGCGTAAATAGCGGGGTACCAGATACGCAGTATTTT
few	.	TRBV28	TRBJ2-7	CASSRDLSYEQYF	TGTGCCAGCAGTCGGGACTTATCCTACGAGCAGTACTTC
few	.	TRBV10-2	TRBJ2-3	CASRVGISDTQYF	TGCGCCAGCAGGGTAGGCATCTCAGATACGCAGTATTTT
.	.	TRBV10-3	TRBJ2-3	CATTPTSSLTDTQYF	TGTGCCACCACACCCACTAGCTCCCTCACAGATACGCAGTATTTT
.	.	TRBV5-4	TRBJ2-2	CASRAGGLGTGELFF	TGTGCCAGCAGGGCCGGGGGGCTTGGCACCGGGGAGCTGTTTTTT
few	TRBD2	TRBV6-1	TRBJ2-2	CASRSPGLAGANTGELFF	TGTGCCAGCAGAAGTCCGGGACTAGCGGGGGCGAACACCGGGGAGCTGTTTTTT
.	.	TRBV12-3/TRBV12-4	TRBJ1-2	CASSFRGASNYGYTF	TGTGCCAGCAGTTTTAGGGGGGCCTCTAACTATGGCTACACCTTC
many	.	TRBV4-3	TRBJ2-2	CASSQDLNRNTGELFF	TGCGCCAGCAGCCAAGATTTGAACCGGAACACCGGGGAGCTGTTTTTT
few	TRBD1	TRBV29-1	TRBJ2-5	CSVDGTGQETQYF	TGCAGCGTGGACGGGACAGGCCAAGAGACCCAGTACTTC
.	.	TRBV3-1	TRBJ1-5	CASSPWRVGQPQHF	TGTGCCAGCAGCCCCTGGCGGGTTGGCCAGCCCCAGCATTTT
.	.	TRBV2	TRBJ2-1	CASSTGTVTYNEQFF	TGTGCCAGCAGTACCGGGACGGTCACCTACAATGAGCAGTTCTTC
.	.	TRBV9	TRBJ2-3	CASSVGTAWDTQYF	TGTGCCAGCAGCGTAGGGACCGCTTGGGATACGCAGTATTTT
.	.	TRBV7-9	TRBJ1-1	CASSPNGAPNTEAFF	TGTGCCAGCAGCCCAAATGGGGCACCCAACACTGAAGCTTTCTTT
few	.	TRBV7-2	TRBJ2-5	CASSPSIGETQYF	TGTGCCAGCAGCCCTTCTATTGGAGAGACCCAGTACTTC
.	.	TRBV12-3/TRBV12-4	TRBJ2-1	CASSSFLGGSYNEQFF	TGTGCCAGCAGTTCATTTCTCGGGGGCTCTTACAATGAGCAGTTCTTC
.	TRBD1	TRBV18	TRBJ1-2	CASSSRDSAYGYTF	TGTGCCAGCTCATCCCGGGACAGCGCCTATGGCTACACCTTC
few	TRBD2	TRBV12-3/TRBV12-4	TRBJ2-2	CASRALATGELFF	TGTGCCAGCAGGGCACTAGCGACCGGGGAGCTGTTTTTT
.	.	TRBV20-1	TRBJ2-3	CSAPSRRWADTKYF	TGCAGTGCCCCCTCCCGGCGGTGGGCAGATACGAAGTATTTT
many	.	TRBV20-1	TRBJ2-2	CSARAPTFSGELFF	TGCAGTGCTAGAGCCCCGACATTTTCCGGGGAGCTGTTTTTT
few	TRBD2	TRBV5-6	TRBJ2-1	CASSFRLAGYNEQFF	TGTGCCAGCAGCTTCCGACTAGCGGGGTACAATGAGCAGTTCTTC
few	.	TRBV7-9	TRBJ2-2	CASSLPITNTGELFF	TGTGCCAGCAGCCTACCTATTACCAACACCGGGGAGCTGTTTTTT
.	.	TRBV4-1	TRBJ1-4	CASSQASQDYEKLFF	TGCGCCAGCAGCCAAGCTTCTCAAGACTATGAAAAACTGTTTTTT
.	TRBD1	TRBV4-3	TRBJ2-1	CASSQDLGQSNEQFF	TGCGCCAGCAGCCAAGATCTGGGACAGAGCAATGAGCAGTTCTTC
.	TRBD2	TRBV7-7	TRBJ2-3	CASSQDGGGTDTQYF	TGTGCCAGCAGCCAAGACGGGGGGGGCACAGATACGCAGTATTTT
.	.	TRBV25-1	TRBJ2-3	CASARDSDTQYF	TGTGCCAGCGCTCGGGACTCAGATACGCAGTATTTT
.	.	TRBV7-8	TRBJ2-1	CASSISTVFDEQFF	TGTGCCAGCAGCATATCGACAGTGTTCGATGAGCAGTTCTTC
.	TRBD2	TRBV3-1	TRBJ2-3	CASSQVTSGGGGEDTQYF	TGTGCCAGCAGCCAAGTTACTAGCGGGGGGGGAGGGGAAGATACGCAGTATTTT
.	TRBD1	TRBV4-1	TRBJ1-1	CASSQRGLRGTGDAEAFF	TGCGCCAGCAGCCAAAGGGGACTGCGCGGGACAGGGGACGCTGAAGCTTTCTTT
few	.	TRBV25-1	TRBJ2-7	CASSPTPLYEQYF	TGTGCCAGCAGCCCCACGCCACTCTACGAGCAGTACTTC
few	TRBD1	TRBV7-2	TRBJ2-5	CASSLQGAIGETQYF	TGTGCCAGCAGCCTACAGGGGGCGATTGGAGAGACCCAGTACTTC
.	.	TRBV5-5	TRBJ2-3	CASSYATDTQYF	TGTGCCAGCAGCTACGCTACAGATACGCAGTATTTT
many	.	TRBV29-1	TRBJ2-7	CSVEGSPSYEQYF	TGCAGCGTTGAAGGGTCACCCTCCTACGAGCAGTACTTC
few	TRBD1	TRBV5-1	TRBJ2-1	CASSSTGQNYNEQFF	TGCGCCAGCAGCTCCACGGGACAGAATTACAATGAGCAGTTCTTC
few	.	TRBV4-1	TRBJ1-6	CASSQASQAYSPLHF	TGCGCCAGCAGCCAAGCTAGTCAGGCGTATTCACCCCTCCACTTT
.	.	TRBV15	TRBJ1-1	CATSAREAANEAFF	TGTGCCACCAGCGCCCGCGAGGCAGCTAATGAAGCTTTCTTT
.	.	TRBV11-1	TRBJ2-1	CASTPARGAYNEQFF	TGTGCCAGCACCCCGGCCAGGGGAGCCTACAATGAGCAGTTCTTC
few	.	TRBV27	TRBJ1-6	CASSPSWSSYNSPLHF	TGTGCCAGCAGTCCTTCCTGGAGCTCCTATAATTCACCCCTCCACTTT
.	.	TRBV7-2	TRBJ1-2	CASSFPPIYGYTF	TGTGCCAGCAGCTTCCCCCCCATCTATGGCTACACCTTC
few	TRBD2	TRBV28	TRBJ2-1	CACTSGLAGGPSYNEQFF	TGTGCCTGCACGTCCGGACTAGCGGGGGGGCCATCGTACAATGAGCAGTTCTTC
few	TRBD2	TRBV7-2	TRBJ2-2	CASSLERGGGWTGELFF	TGTGCCAGCAGCCTGGAGCGGGGGGGTGGGTGGACCGGGGAGCTGTTTTTT
few	.	TRBV20-1	TRBJ1-5	CSALKILRTARNQPQHF	TGCAGTGCTCTGAAGATACTAAGGACAGCCCGTAATCAGCCCCAGCATTTT
few	.	TRBV7-2	TRBJ1-6	CASSPQGLFNSPLHF	TGTGCCAGCAGCCCCCAAGGGCTCTTTAATTCACCCCTCCACTTT
few	TRBD2	TRBV6-5	TRBJ2-3	CASSYETSRKDTQYF	TGTGCCAGCAGTTATGAGACTAGCCGAAAAGATACGCAGTATTTT
.	.	TRBV12-3/TRBV12-4	TRBJ2-5	CASSSSLGALEETQYF	TGTGCCAGCAGTTCCTCCCTTGGGGCACTGGAAGAGACCCAGTACTTC
few	TRBD1	TRBV6-2/TRBV6-3	TRBJ1-5	CASTGQGYQPQHF	TGTGCCAGTACCGGACAGGGGTATCAGCCCCAGCATTTT
many	TRBD2	TRBV20-1	TRBJ2-3	CSAPKGSGGGPGGTDTQYF	TGCAGTGCCCCTAAAGGTAGCGGGGGGGGCCCCGGGGGCACAGATACGCAGTATTTT
.	.	TRBV7-3	TRBJ1-1	CASSLNLGSTEAFF	TGTGCCAGCAGCTTGAATTTAGGGTCCACTGAAGCTTTCTTT
few	.	TRBV7-2	TRBJ2-2	CASSFGRVNTGELFF	TGTGCCAGCAGCTTTGGCAGGGTTAACACCGGGGAGCTGTTTTTT
.	.	TRBV5-1	TRBJ1-6	CASSLAWGHNSPLHF	TGCGCCAGCAGCTTGGCCTGGGGGCATAATTCACCCCTCCACTTT
many	TRBD1	TRBV28	TRBJ1-2	CASSAATQTGINYGYTF	TGTGCCAGCAGTGCCGCTACTCAGACAGGGATCAACTATGGCTACACCTTC
.	.	TRBV5-4	TRBJ1-1	CASSLGGFVPEAFF	TGTGCCAGCAGCTTGGGGGGGTTCGTCCCTGAAGCTTTCTTT
few	.	TRBV5-1	TRBJ1-6	CASSLGVTNSPLHF	TGCGCCAGCAGCTTGGGGGTAACTAATTCACCCCTCCACTTT